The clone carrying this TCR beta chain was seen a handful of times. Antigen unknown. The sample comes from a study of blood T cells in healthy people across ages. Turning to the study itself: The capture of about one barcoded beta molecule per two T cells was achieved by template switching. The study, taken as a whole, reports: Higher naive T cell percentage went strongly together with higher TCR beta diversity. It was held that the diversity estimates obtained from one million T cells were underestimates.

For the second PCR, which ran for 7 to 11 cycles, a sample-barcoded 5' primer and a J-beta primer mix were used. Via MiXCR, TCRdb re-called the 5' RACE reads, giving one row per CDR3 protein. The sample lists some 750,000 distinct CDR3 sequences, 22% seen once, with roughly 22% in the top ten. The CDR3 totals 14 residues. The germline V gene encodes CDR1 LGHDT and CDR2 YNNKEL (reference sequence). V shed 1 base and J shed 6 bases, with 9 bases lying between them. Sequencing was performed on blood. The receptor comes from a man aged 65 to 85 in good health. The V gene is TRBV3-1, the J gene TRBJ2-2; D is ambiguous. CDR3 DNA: TGTGCCAGCAGCCAAGCTATTAGACCCGGGGAGCTGTTTTTT. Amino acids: CASSQAIRPGELFF.